This T cell receptor beta chain is from a study of cytomegalovirus exposure and HLA in healthy donors. Study results and caveats: Some TCR beta chains (more than 150 of them) were listed as cytomegalovirus-associated. A later analysis reported that several of the most significant clusters appeared to be linked to common viral pathogens, among them Epstein-Barr virus.

Use of 60 Vbeta and 13 Jbeta primers characterized the PCR. Method: immunoSEQ multiplex PCR; TCRdb's copy keeps in-frame clones and lacks some. This sample has around 130,000 clones, with about 80% found just once. V lost 3 bases, J lost 0 bases, and 5 bases lay in between. Per the germline V gene, CDR1 is SQVTM and CDR2 is ANQGSEA. This CDR3 has 12 residues. In its sample, this clone was seen once. What it binds is unknown. The sequence derives from a human donor in good health. The chain combines TRBV29-1 with TRBJ1-2; D unclear. Sequences were obtained from PBMCs. Written as DNA, the CDR3 is TGCAGCGTTGACGGGACTAACTATGGCTACACCTTC. Translation gives CSVDGTNYGYTF.